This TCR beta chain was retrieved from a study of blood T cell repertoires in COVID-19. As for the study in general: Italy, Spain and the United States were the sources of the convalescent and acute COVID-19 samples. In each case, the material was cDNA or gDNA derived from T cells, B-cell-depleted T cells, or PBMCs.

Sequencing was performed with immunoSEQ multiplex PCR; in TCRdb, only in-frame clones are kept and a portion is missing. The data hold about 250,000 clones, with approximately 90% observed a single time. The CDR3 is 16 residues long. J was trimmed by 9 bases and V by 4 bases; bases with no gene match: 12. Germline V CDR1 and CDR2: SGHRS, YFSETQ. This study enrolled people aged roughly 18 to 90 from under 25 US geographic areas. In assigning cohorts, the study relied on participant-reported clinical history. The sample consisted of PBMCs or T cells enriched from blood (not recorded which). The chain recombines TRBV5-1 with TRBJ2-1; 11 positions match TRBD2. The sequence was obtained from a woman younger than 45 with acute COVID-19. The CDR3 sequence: CASSPNVAGGSGEQFF. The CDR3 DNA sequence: TGCGCCAGCAGCCCAAACGTAGCGGGGGGGAGTGGTGAGCAGTTCTTC.